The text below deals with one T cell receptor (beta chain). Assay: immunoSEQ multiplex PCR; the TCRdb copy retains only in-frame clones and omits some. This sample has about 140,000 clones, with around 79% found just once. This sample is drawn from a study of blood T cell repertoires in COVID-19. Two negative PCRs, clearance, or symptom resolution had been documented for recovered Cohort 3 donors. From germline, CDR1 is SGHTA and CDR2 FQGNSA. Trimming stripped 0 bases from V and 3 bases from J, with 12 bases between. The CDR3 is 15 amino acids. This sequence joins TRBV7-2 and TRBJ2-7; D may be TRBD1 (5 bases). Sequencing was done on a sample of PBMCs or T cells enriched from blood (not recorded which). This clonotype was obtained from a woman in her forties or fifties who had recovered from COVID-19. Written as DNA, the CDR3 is TGTGCCAGCAGCTTAGCGCAGGCCAGGGACTACGAGCAGTACTTC. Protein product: CASSLAQARDYEQYF.